This T cell receptor (beta chain) originates from a study of blood T cell repertoires in COVID-19 (dated by TCRdb to about 2020). Regarding the study in general: The collaborator samples originated in the United States, Italy and Spain and spanned the acute and convalescent phases of COVID-19. Nearly every sample came with metadata listing a de-identified subject ID, COVID-19 status, age in years and sex. Deeply sampled blood TCRbeta repertoires from subjects exposed to, actively infected with, or recovered from COVID-19 were included in the dataset. The samples were drawn from two sources: the first 160 participants of the ongoing ImmuneRACE study, and 950 to 1,500 subjects contributed by 6 global collaborators. The repertoires were made available in a free public database intended to serve as a resource for research on the immune response to SARS-CoV-2. The prospective study material was composed of cDNA or gDNA derived from T cells, B-cell-depleted T cells, or PBMCs. Where available, HLA class I and class II types were taken from metadata supplied by the sample provider and were not determined by assay-based typing. Paper-wide results and their limitations: Clinical and demographic metadata were provided uncurated, with the amount varying by source and participant.

Whole blood was collected in K2EDTA tubes by collaborating institutions according to the institutions' own protocols. For TCRbeta analysis, collaborators shipped samples in one of three forms: frozen whole blood, isolated PBMCs, or DNA extracted from either of those sample types. As concerns this clone: Its antigen is currently not known. Qualities for individual bases were not recorded, and no much larger clone is one base off.

The immunoSEQ Assay, a bias-controlled multiplex PCR, was used to amplify TCRbeta CDR3 regions from genomic DNA. On the authors' methods: Nucleated cell counts per sample were estimated from amplification of reference gene primers within the assay. To quantify the absolute abundance of each unique TCRbeta CDR3 rearrangement, sequence reads were collapsed and filtered. Productive Simpson clonality was computed per sample as the square root of Simpson's diversity index over productive rearrangements. What TCRdb holds here is the immuneACCESS table cut down to in-frame rearrangements. Part of the clones is not present; checked against another copy, under half of the missing clones reflect an unresolved V gene, and the others are unexplained. Clone size and the V and J calls come from that table; the DNA yielded D and trimming. The sample includes 20,000 to 30,000 clones, with around 90% observed a single time. The ten biggest clones cover less than 9% of the sample.

The source is a human donor in a cohort sampled during active COVID-19. The sample was peripheral blood.

The CDR3 has the sequence CASTQGWDGYTF. The DNA sequence follows: TGTGCCAGCACGCAGGGGTGGGATGGCTACACCTTC. The chain uses TRBV6-5 and TRBJ1-2; the D gene is perhaps TRBD1, from 6 matching bases. Relative to germline, V is 7 bases shorter and J is 6 bases shorter, with 12 bases between their ends. The CDR3 contains 12 residues, cysteine and phenylalanine counted. The kept DNA is CDR3 alone, 36 bases in frame from the first base. The germline V gene yields MNHEY for CDR1 and SVGAGI for CDR2.